Below, 22 T cell receptor beta chains from the same sample are listed, as sequenced in a study of neoadjuvant anti-PD-1 for oral cavity cancer. Some clones are missing from TCRdb's copy, which holds only in-frame ones; the method was immunoSEQ multiplex PCR. The sample contains fewer than 70,000 clones, around four fifths of which appear only once. The sample was PBMCs, taken before nivolumab (anti-PD-1) treatment. All receptors come from a person aged 35-79 years with oral cavity squamous cell carcinoma.

In its sample, this clone was seen a few times. The gene calls are TRBV5-1 and TRBJ2-3; D ambiguous. The length of the CDR3 is 15 residues. Trimming left V 0 bases short and J 4 bases short, with 12 bases between. Germline CDR1 is SGHRS and CDR2 is YFSETQ. The CDR3 DNA sequence: TGCGCCAGCAGCTTGGTCGGCCGCCCCGCAGATACGCAGTATTTT. Amino acids: CASSLVGRPADTQYF.

The CDR3 nucleotides are TGTGCCAGCAGCTTAGCGGGGCCGAACACCGGGGAGCTGTTTTTT. It specifies CASSLAGPNTGELFF. This chain connects TRBV7-8 to TRBJ2-2; tentative D call: TRBD1 (5 bases). V was cut by 0 bases and J by 0 bases, with 5 bases left in between. CDR3 length equals 15 residues. The germline gives CDR1 SGHVS, CDR2 FQNEAQ.

CDR3 nucleotides: TGTGCCAGTAGTCCCTTGTCCGGGGAGCTGTTTTTT. Translated, it gives CASSPLSGELFF. The chain couples TRBV19 to TRBJ2-2; D is ambiguous. Germline V gives CDR1 LNHDA, CDR2 SQIVND (reference sequence). Deletions cut 5 bases from V and 6 bases from J, with 7 bases between. This CDR3 region has 12 residues.

Concerning this clone: This specimen includes other DNA sequences encoding the same CDR3. The V call is TRBV18, the J call TRBJ1-1, with 7 bases fitting TRBD1. V dropped 6 bases and J dropped 2; count of bases not matched to a gene: 6. Germline CDR1 KGHSH, CDR2 LQKENI. The CDR3 is made up of 14 amino acids. As DNA, the CDR3 is TGTGCCAGCTCTCTGACAGGGCCCAACACTGAAGCTTTCTTT. Encoded protein: CASSLTGPNTEAFF.

This clone was detected only once. The chain carries TRBV10-3 and TRBJ1-1; 9 nucleotides align to TRBD1. The CDR3 has 17 residues. V dropped 3 bases and J dropped 1; count of bases not matched to a gene: 9. From germline, CDR1 is ENHRY and CDR2 SYGVKD. CDR3 loop: CAISEWGQGRTNTEAFF. CDR3 DNA: TGTGCCATCAGTGAATGGGGACAGGGAAGAACGAACACTGAAGCTTTCTTT.

The V and J genes are TRBV4-1 and TRBJ2-1; D unresolved. Trimming left V 0 bases short and J 0 bases short, with 12 bases between. The CDR3 extends over 17 amino acids. Germline V gene lookup returns CDR1 MGHRA and CDR2 YSYEKL. The CDR3 bases are TGCGCCAGCAGCCAAGATCTGATAGGCAGCTCCTACAATGAGCAGTTCTTC. It encodes CASSQDLIGSSYNEQFF.

The V call is TRBV6-4, the J call TRBJ1-1; D gene ambiguous. Trimming took off 0 bases at V and 4 bases at J, with 18 bases between the two ends. This CDR3 region has 17 residues. Germline loops: CDR1 MRHNA, CDR2 SNTAGT. Here the CDR3 DNA reads TGTGCCAGCAGTGACTCGGGCGGTAAAGGGTTCAGCACTGAAGCTTTCTTT. It yields the protein CASSDSGGKGFSTEAFF.

The J gene is TRBJ1-3, the V gene TRBV14, with TRBD1 matching 7 bases. V lost 2 bases, J lost 3 bases, and 4 bases stayed unmatched. The CDR3 contains 15 residues. CDR1 is SGHDN and CDR2 is FVKESK in the germline V gene. In DNA, the CDR3 is TGTGCCAGCAGCCAACAAACAGGGGTTGGAAACACCATATATTTT. Amino acids: CASSQQTGVGNTIYF.

The rearrangement uses TRBV7-2 and TRBJ1-1; D gene ambiguous. V lost 2 bases, J lost 0 bases, and 16 bases lay in between. Germline V CDR1 and CDR2: SGHTA, FQGNSA. The CDR3 extends over 17 amino acids. The CDR3 nucleotides read TGTGCCAGCAGCTTACGCAGGCCCGCGGGGATGAACACTGAAGCTTTCTTT. Translating it yields CASSLRRPAGMNTEAFF.

This chain joins TRBV7-3 and TRBJ2-5, with 7 bases that match TRBD1. Unmatched junction bases numbered 11, after V lost 4 bases and J lost 3 bases. This CDR3 comprises 16 residues. Germline lookup yields CDR1 SGHTA and CDR2 FQGTGA. CDR3 residues: CASSSTPRQGKETQYF. CDR3 coding DNA: TGTGCCAGCAGCTCCACACCAAGACAGGGAAAAGAGACCCAGTACTTC.

CDR3 loop: CASSHRASNQPQHF. CDR3 DNA: TGTGCCAGCAGCCACAGGGCTAGCAATCAGCCCCAGCATTTT. The chain employs TRBV5-6 and TRBJ1-5; TRBD1 might be the D (6 bases). The CDR3 runs 14 residues. With 4 bases removed from V and 0 bases from J, the gap between germline ends came to 8 bases. Germline values: CDR1 SGHDT, CDR2 YYEEEE.

V is TRBV6-6 and J is TRBJ2-7; D is unresolved. Germline CDR1 is MNHNY and CDR2 is SVGAGI (reference sequence). Trimming took 7 bases from V and 2 from J, leaving 6 bases between them. The CDR3 is 11 residues long. The CDR3 loop reads CASKWAYEQYF. The CDR3 DNA reads as TGTGCCAGCAAGTGGGCCTACGAGCAGTACTTC.

In the case of this clone: The sample contains more than one DNA sequence encoding this CDR3. Here the CDR3 reads CASSTQGAGTEAFF. The CDR3 DNA follows: TGCGCCAGCAGCACGCAGGGGGCTGGTACTGAAGCTTTCTTT. V is TRBV5-1 and J is TRBJ1-1, with 8 nucleotides matching TRBD1. The J segment lost 5 bases and the V segment lost 4 bases, leaving 7 bases of the junction unmatched. This CDR3 is 14 amino acids long. Germline V lookup: CDR1 SGHRS, CDR2 YFSETQ. Full variable domain (outside the CDR3, taken from reference TRBV5-1 and TRBJ1-1): KAGVTQTPRYLIKTRGQQVTLSCSPISGHRSVSWYQQTPGQGLQFLFEYFSETQRNKGNFPGRFSGRQFSNSRSEMNVSTLELGDSALYLCASSTQGAGTEAFFGQGTRLTVV.

The chain employs TRBV2 and TRBJ1-2, with D possibly being TRBD1 (6 bases). With 7 bases removed from V and 2 bases from J, the gap between germline ends came to 17 bases. This CDR3 is built from 15 residues. Germline-derived CDR1 and CDR2 are SNHLY and FYNNEI. This CDR3 is CASIGGGRVNYGYTF. CDR3 sequence (DNA): TGTGCCAGCATCGGGGGGGGGCGAGTGAACTATGGCTACACCTTC.

V and J are TRBV19 and TRBJ1-1; 9 bases map to TRBD1. CDR3 length: 15 amino acids. The germline V gene has CDR1 LNHDA and CDR2 SQIVND (reference sequence). J gave up 4 bases and V 5 bases, and 8 bases lay outside the gene matches. In DNA form, the CDR3 reads TGTGCCAGTAGTTTCGACGGGACAGGGTTCACTGAAGCTTTCTTT. Its protein product is CASSFDGTGFTEAFF.

V is TRBV11-2 and J is TRBJ2-3, with D perhaps TRBD1 (6 bases). The CDR3 consists of 17 residues. Germline loops: CDR1 SGHAT, CDR2 FQNNGV. With 0 bases removed from V and 6 bases from J, the gap between germline ends came to 19 bases. The CDR3 loop reads CASSLDRRSTGSDTQYF. CDR3 nucleotide sequence: TGTGCCAGCAGCTTAGATCGAAGGTCTACAGGGTCTGATACGCAGTATTTT. Supplemented by reference TRBV11-2 and TRBJ2-3, the full variable domain reads EAGVAQSPRYKIIEKRQSVAFWCNPISGHATLYWYQQILGQGPKLLIQFQNNGVVDDSQLPKDRFSAERLKGVDSTLKIQPAKLEDSAVYLCASSLDRRSTGSDTQYFGPGTRLTVL.

The V and J genes are TRBV6-5 and TRBJ1-1, with D tentatively TRBD1 (5 bases). The CDR3 extends over 14 amino acids. The germline gives CDR1 MNHEY, CDR2 SVGAGI. The germline V and J ends were trimmed by 6 bases and 5 bases, with 16 bases remaining between them. The CDR3 nucleotides read TGTGCCAGCAGCCCCGGGACGGGGAGGACTGAAGCTTTCTTT. This sequence encodes CASSPGTGRTEAFF.

The V gene is TRBV6-5, the J gene TRBJ2-5, with 9 bases aligning to TRBD1. J lost 2 bases, V lost 0 bases, and 4 bases had no gene match. The V gene's germline CDR1 is MNHEY and CDR2 SVGAGI. The CDR3 has 16 amino acids. CDR3 loop: CASSYSGQGKQETQYF. CDR3 sequence (DNA): TGTGCCAGCAGTTACTCGGGACAGGGCAAACAAGAGACCCAGTACTTC.

V usage is TRBV5-1 and J usage is TRBJ1-3, with 7 bases matching TRBD1. The J segment lost 5 bases and the V segment lost 7 bases, leaving 9 bases of the junction unmatched. The germline gives CDR1 SGHRS, CDR2 YFSETQ. The CDR3 covers 14 residues. CDR3 sequence reads: CASQRDSGRNTIYF. For the CDR3, the DNA is TGCGCCAGCCAACGGGACAGCGGAAGAAACACCATATATTTT.

The genes are TRBV19 and TRBJ2-1; D is unclear. In germline, CDR1 is LNHDA, CDR2 SQIVND (reference sequence). Trimming removed 6 bases from V and 9 bases from J, with 18 bases in between. This CDR3 is 14 amino acids long. CDR3 DNA sequence: TGTGCCAGTAGAAATTTGGGTCTATGGGGTGAGCAGTTCTTC. Its protein product is CASRNLGLWGEQFF.

The chain carries TRBV7-9 and TRBJ2-7, with D tentatively TRBD1 (6 bases). Trimming stripped 5 bases from V and 6 bases from J, with 11 bases between. This CDR3 is built from 12 residues. Germline V gene sequence: CDR1 SEHNR, CDR2 FQNEAQ (reference sequence). CDR3 protein: CASSTGQSEQYF. The CDR3 nucleotides are TGTGCCAGCAGCACGGGACAAAGCGAGCAGTACTTC.

The V call is TRBV9, the J call TRBJ2-1; possible D gene TRBD2, 6 bases. The CDR3 extends over 14 amino acids. CDR1 and CDR2 from the germline V gene are SGDLS and YYNGEE. V gave up 0 bases and J gave up 4 bases, with 8 bases separating them. The CDR3 protein is CASSVAGAYNEQFF. CDR3 DNA sequence: TGTGCCAGCAGCGTAGCGGGAGCATACAATGAGCAGTTCTTC.